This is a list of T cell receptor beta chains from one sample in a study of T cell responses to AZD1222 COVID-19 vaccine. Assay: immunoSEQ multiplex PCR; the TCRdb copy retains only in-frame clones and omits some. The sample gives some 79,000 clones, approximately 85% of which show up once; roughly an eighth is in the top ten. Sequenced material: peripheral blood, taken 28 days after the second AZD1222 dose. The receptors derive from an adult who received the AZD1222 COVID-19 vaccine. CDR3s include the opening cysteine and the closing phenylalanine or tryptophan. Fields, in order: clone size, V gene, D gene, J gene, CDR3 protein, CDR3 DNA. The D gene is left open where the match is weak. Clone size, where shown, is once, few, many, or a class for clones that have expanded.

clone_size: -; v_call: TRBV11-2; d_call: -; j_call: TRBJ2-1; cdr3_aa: CASSLRDQGGEQFF; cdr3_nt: TGTGCCAGCAGCCTACGGGACCAGGGTGGCGAGCAGTTCTTC
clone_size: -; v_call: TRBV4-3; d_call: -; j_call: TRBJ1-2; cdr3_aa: CASSLSPDLDYGYTF; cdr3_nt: TGCGCCAGCAGCCTGTCCCCAGACCTGGATTATGGCTACACCTTC
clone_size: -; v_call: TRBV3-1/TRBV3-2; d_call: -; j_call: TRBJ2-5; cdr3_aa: CASSHDLIGEETQYF; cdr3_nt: TGTGCCAGCAGCCACGATCTGATCGGGGAGGAGACCCAGTACTTC
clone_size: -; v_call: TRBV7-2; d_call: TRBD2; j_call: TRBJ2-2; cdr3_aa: CASSPRGTSASGELFF; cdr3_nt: TGTGCCAGCAGCCCCCGTGGGACTAGTGCCTCCGGGGAGCTGTTTTTT
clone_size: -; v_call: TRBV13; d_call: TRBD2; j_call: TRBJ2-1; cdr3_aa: CASSQAGGAYNEQFF; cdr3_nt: TGTGCCAGCAGTCAAGCGGGGGGCGCCTACAATGAGCAGTTCTTC
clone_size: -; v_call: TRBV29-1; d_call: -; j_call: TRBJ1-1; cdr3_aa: CSVGLQGTEAFF; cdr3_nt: TGCAGCGTTGGCCTTCAGGGCACTGAAGCTTTCTTT
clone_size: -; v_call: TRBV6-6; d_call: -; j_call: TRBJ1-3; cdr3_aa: CASSPTRVSGNTIYF; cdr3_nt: TGTGCCAGCAGCCCTACCAGGGTCTCTGGAAACACCATATATTTT
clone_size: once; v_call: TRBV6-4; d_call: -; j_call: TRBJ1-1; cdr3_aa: CASSDSNRPTEAFF; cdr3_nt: TGTGCCAGCAGTGACTCGAACAGGCCCACTGAAGCTTTCTTT
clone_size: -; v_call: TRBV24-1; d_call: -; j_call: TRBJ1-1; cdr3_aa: CATSQGTLWNTEAFF; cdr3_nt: TGTGCCACCAGTCAAGGGACTTTATGGAACACTGAAGCTTTCTTT
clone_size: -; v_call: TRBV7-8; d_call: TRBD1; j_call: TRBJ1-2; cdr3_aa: CASSQDRGRLRGYTF; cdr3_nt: TGTGCCAGCAGTCAGGACAGGGGGCGCCTCAGGGGCTACACCTTC
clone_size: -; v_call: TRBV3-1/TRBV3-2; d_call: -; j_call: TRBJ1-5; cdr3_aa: CASSRSGSNQPQHF; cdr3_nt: TGTGCCAGCAGCCGGTCGGGGAGCAATCAGCCCCAGCATTTT
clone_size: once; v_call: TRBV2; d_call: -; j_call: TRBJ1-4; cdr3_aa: CASSTVLNEKLFF; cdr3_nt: TGTGCCAGTTCGACAGTCCTTAATGAAAAACTGTTTTTT
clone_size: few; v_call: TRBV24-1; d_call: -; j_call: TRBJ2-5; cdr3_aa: CATSRAEQETQYF; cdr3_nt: TGTGCCACCAGTCGGGCAGAACAAGAGACCCAGTACTTC
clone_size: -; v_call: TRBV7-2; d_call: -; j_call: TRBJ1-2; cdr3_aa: CASSLGLGQIGYTF; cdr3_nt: TGTGCCAGCAGCTTAGGGCTGGGGCAAATTGGCTACACCTTC
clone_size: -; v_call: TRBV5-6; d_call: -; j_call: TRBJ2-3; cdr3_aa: CASSLRGYSTDTQYF; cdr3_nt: TGTGCCAGCAGCCTAAGGGGTTACAGCACAGATACGCAGTATTTT
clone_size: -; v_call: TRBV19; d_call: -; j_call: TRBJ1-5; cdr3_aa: CASSPTGTYQPQHF; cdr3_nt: TGTGCCAGTTCCCCTACAGGGACCTATCAGCCCCAGCATTTT
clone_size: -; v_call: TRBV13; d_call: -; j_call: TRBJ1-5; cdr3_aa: CASSLARGMGNQPQHF; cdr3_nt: TGTGCCAGCAGCTTAGCCCGGGGGATGGGCAATCAGCCCCAGCATTTT
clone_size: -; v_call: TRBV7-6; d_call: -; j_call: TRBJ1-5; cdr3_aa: CASSSRQDQPQHF; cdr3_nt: TGTGCCAGCAGCTCACGACAGGATCAGCCCCAGCATTTT
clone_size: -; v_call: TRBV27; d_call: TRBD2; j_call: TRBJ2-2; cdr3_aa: CASSLGAGVTGELFF; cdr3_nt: TGTGCCAGCAGCCTAGGGGCGGGAGTAACCGGGGAGCTGTTTTTT
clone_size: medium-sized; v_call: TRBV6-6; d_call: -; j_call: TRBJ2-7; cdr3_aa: CASKKQQGSYEQYF; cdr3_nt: TGTGCCAGCAAAAAACAACAGGGATCATACGAGCAGTACTTC
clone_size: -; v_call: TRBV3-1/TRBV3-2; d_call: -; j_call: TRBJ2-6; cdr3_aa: CASSQHLAGANVLTF; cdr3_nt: TGTGCCAGCAGCCAACATTTAGCTGGGGCCAACGTCCTGACTTTC
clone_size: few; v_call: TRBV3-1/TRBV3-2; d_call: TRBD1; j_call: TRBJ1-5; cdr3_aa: CASSQPLITDRGQPQHF; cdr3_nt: TGTGCCAGCAGCCAACCCTTAATTACCGACAGGGGTCAGCCCCAGCATTTT
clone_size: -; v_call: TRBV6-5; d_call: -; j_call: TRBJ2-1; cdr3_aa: CASSYSAGERYNEQFF; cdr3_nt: TGTGCCAGCAGTTACTCGGCAGGGGAGAGGTACAATGAGCAGTTCTTC
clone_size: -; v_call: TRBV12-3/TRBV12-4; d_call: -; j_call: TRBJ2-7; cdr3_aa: CASSLTFYEQYF; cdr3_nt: TGTGCCAGCAGTTTAACGTTCTACGAGCAGTACTTC
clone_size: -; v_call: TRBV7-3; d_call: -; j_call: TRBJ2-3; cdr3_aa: CASKAPGRTDTQYF; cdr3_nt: TGTGCCAGCAAGGCCCCGGGAAGGACAGATACGCAGTATTTT
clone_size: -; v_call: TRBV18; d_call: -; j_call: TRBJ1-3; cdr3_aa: CASSEDSTGYTIYF; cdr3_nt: TGTGCCAGCTCAGAGGACAGCACTGGATACACCATATATTTT
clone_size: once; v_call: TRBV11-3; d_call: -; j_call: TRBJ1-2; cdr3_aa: CASSLDPTAHGYTF; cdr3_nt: TGTGCCAGCAGCTTAGACCCGACAGCCCATGGCTACACCTTC
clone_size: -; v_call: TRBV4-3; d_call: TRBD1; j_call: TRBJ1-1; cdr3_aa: CASSIFWDRDTEAFF; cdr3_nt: TGCGCCAGCAGCATTTTTTGGGACAGGGACACTGAAGCTTTCTTT
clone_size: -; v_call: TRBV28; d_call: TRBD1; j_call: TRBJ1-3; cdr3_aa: CASSPDRTLSGNTIYF; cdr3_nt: TGTGCCAGCAGTCCGGACAGGACTCTCTCTGGAAACACCATATATTTT
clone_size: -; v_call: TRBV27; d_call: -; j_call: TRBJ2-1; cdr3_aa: CASSFEQGLGPTGNEQFF; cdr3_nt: TGTGCCAGCAGTTTTGAGCAGGGCCTAGGACCTACGGGGAATGAGCAGTTCTTC
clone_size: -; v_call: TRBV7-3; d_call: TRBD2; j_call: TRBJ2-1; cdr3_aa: CASSLMQRDYGNEQFF; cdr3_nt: TGTGCCAGCAGCCTCATGCAACGGGACTACGGTAATGAGCAGTTCTTC
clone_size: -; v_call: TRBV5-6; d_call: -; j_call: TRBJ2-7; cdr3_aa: CASSLNNEQYF; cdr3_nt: TGTGCCAGCAGCTTAAACAACGAGCAGTACTTC
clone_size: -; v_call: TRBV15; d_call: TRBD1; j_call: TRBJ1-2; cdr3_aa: CATSRARQGAVGYTF; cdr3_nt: TGTGCCACCAGCAGAGCCCGACAGGGGGCTGTCGGCTACACCTTC
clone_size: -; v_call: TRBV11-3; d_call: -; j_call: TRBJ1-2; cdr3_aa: CASSGVRDIENYGYTF; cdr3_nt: TGTGCCAGCAGCGGAGTCCGGGACATCGAAAACTATGGCTACACCTTC
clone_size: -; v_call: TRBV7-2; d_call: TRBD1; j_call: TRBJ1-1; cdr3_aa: CASSSTTGQGRDFF; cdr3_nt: TGTGCCAGCAGCTCCACGACCGGACAGGGAAGGGATTTCTTT
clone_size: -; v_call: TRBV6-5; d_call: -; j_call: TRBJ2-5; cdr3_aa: CASKSGTVVETQYF; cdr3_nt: TGTGCCAGCAAGTCCGGGACCGTAGTTGAGACCCAGTACTTC
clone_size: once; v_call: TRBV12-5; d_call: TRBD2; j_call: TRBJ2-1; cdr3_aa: CASGLSSGSYEQFF; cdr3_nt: TGTGCTAGTGGCCTCTCTAGCGGGAGCTATGAGCAGTTCTTC
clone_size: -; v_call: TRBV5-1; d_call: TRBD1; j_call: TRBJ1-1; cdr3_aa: CASSSGQSNTEAFF; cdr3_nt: TGCGCCAGCAGCTCGGGACAGTCAAACACTGAAGCTTTCTTT
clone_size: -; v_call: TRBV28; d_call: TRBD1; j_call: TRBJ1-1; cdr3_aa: CASSFLQGVAFF; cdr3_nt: TGTGCCAGCAGTTTCCTACAGGGGGTGGCTTTCTTT
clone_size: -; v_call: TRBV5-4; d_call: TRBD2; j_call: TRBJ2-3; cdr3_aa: CASSARTSGGSRTDTQYF; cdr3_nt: TGTGCCAGCAGCGCTAGGACTAGCGGGGGGTCCCGCACAGATACGCAGTATTTT
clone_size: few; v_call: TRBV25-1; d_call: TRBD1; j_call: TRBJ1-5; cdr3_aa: CASSPTGGDNQPQHF; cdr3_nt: TGTGCCAGCAGCCCGACAGGGGGAGACAATCAGCCCCAGCATTTT
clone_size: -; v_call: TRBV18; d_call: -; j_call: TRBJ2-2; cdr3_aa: CASSLGRTGVLTGELFF; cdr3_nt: TGTGCCAGCTCACTAGGCAGGACGGGAGTCCTCACCGGGGAGCTGTTTTTT
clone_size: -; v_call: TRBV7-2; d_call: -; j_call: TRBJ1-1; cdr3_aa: CASSLRAEAFF; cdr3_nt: TGTGCCAGCAGCTTACGGGCTGAAGCTTTCTTT
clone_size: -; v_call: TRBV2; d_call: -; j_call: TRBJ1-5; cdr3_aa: CASSVGLNSNQPQHF; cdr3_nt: TGTGCCAGCAGTGTTGGGCTGAATAGCAATCAGCCCCAGCATTTT
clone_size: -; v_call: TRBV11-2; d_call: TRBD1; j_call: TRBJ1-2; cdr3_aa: CASSKDRMYGYTF; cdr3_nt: TGTGCCAGCAGCAAGGACAGGATGTATGGCTACACCTTC
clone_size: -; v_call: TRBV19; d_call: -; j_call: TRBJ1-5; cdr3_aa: CASSIGPGEGQPQHF; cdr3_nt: TGTGCCAGTAGTATTGGGCCAGGGGAGGGTCAGCCCCAGCATTTT
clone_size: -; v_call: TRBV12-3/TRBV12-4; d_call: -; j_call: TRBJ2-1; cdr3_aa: CASSLALYREQFF; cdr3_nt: TGTGCCAGCAGTTTAGCCCTGTACAGGGAGCAGTTCTTC
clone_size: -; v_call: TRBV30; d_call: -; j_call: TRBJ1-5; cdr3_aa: CAWRDSGHLGGPQHF; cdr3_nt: TGTGCCTGGAGAGATTCAGGGCACTTGGGGGGGCCCCAGCATTTT
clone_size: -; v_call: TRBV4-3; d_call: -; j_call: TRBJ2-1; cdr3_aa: CASSQDGNEQFF; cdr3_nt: TGCGCCAGCAGCCAAGATGGTAATGAGCAGTTCTTC
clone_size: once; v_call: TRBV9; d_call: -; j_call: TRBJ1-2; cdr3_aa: CASSPRRVGSHYGYTF; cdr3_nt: TGTGCCAGCAGCCCGAGGCGAGTGGGCAGCCACTATGGCTACACCTTC